Below are 16 T cell receptor beta chains sequenced from a single sample in a study of human T cells and chemical hapten exposure. TCRdb called the RACE reads again in MiXCR, with one record for every CDR3 protein. The sample yields more than 95,000 distinct CDR3 sequences, roughly an eighth seen once. Time point noted: patch test 1, 2 weeks after DPC sensitization. Described treatment: therapeutic diphenylcyclopropenone sensitization with weekly scalp DPC. The sample here was whole blood, taken in connection with sensitization to the hapten diphenylcyclopropenone (DPC). The receptors stem from a woman between 50 and 59 years old with alopecia areata. Some clones in this sample may be carry-over from other donors' samples.

This clonotype was found a few times. V gene TRBV14 combines with J gene TRBJ2-2; 8 bases match TRBD1. Germline-derived CDR1 and CDR2 are SGHDN and FVKESK. V dropped 5 bases and J dropped 5; count of bases not matched to a gene: 7. The CDR3 is 15 amino acids. CDR3 nucleotide sequence: TGTGCCAGCAGCTCGCAGGGGGCGCGGACCGGGGAGCTGTTTTTT. Translated, it gives CASSSQGARTGELFF.

This clonotype was seen a handful of times. The CDR3 nucleotides are TGCGCCAGCAGCCCCCCCAGGAATGAGCAGTTCTTC. Its protein product is CASSPPRNEQFF. This sequence joins TRBV4-1 and TRBJ2-1, with D hard to call. Germline V gives CDR1 MGHRA, CDR2 YSYEKL. CDR3 length equals 12 residues. V was pared by 4 bases and J by 7 bases, with 8 bases between.

This clonotype has more than one count but fewer than ten. V is TRBV7-2 and J is TRBJ1-5; D is uncertain. The CDR3 spans 14 residues. The V and J ends lost 1 base and 4 bases respectively, with 8 bases between them. Germline CDR1 SGHTA, CDR2 FQGNSA. The CDR3 here is CASSLGLANQPQHF. CDR3 sequence (DNA): TGTGCCAGCAGCTTAGGTTTGGCAAATCAGCCCCAGCATTTT.

The V gene is TRBV28, the J gene TRBJ2-4; 16 bases align to TRBD2. Trimming took 4 bases from V and 0 from J; bases not matched to a gene: 9. Looked up from germline, CDR1 is MDHEN and CDR2 is SYDVKM. This CDR3 comprises 20 residues. The CDR3 DNA reads as TGTGCCAGCAGTTCCCCCGGGACTAGCGGGGGGGCCTTAGCCAAAAACATTCAGTACTTC. Translation: CASSSPGTSGGALAKNIQYF.

This clonotype has ten or more counts. This rearrangement joins TRBV7-6 to TRBJ1-1; 7 nucleotides align to TRBD1. CDR1 and CDR2 (germline): SGHVS, FNYEAQ. V shed 4 bases, J shed 1 base, and the junction held 3 bases outside the gene matches. CDR3 size: 14 residues. CDR3 DNA sequence: TGTGCCAGCAGCTCAAGGACAGGGAACACTGAAGCTTTCTTT. Translated: CASSSRTGNTEAFF. Looking up the rest from reference TRBV7-6 and TRBJ1-1 gives the full variable domain: GAGVSQSPRYKVTKRGQDVALRCDPISGHVSLYWYRQALGQGPEFLTYFNYEAQQDKSGLPNDRFSAERPEGSISTLTIQRTEQRDSAMYRCASSSRTGNTEAFFGQGTRLTVV.

Note on this clonotype: One end of the junction fails to match germline, which may point to a read error. The chain's CDR3 is CVSNFFPRAQRNYGYTF. CDR3 DNA sequence: TGTGTCAGCAACTTTTTCCCGAGGGCCCAACGTAACTATGGCTACACCTTC. The rearrangement uses TRBV28 and TRBJ1-2; D uncertain. The length of the CDR3 is 17 residues. Germline lookup yields CDR1 MDHEN and CDR2 SYDVKM.

This clonotype has more than one count but fewer than ten. The genes are TRBV20-1 and TRBJ1-3, with D maybe TRBD1 (5 bases). V was pared by 6 bases and J by 4 bases, with 16 bases between. The CDR3 sequence is 14 residues long. The V gene's germline CDR1 is DFQATT and CDR2 SNEGSKA (reference sequence). The CDR3 DNA follows: TGCAGTGCCATACCCCGGGACGGCGGAAACACCATATATTTT. It is translated as CSAIPRDGGNTIYF.

This clonotype was seen a handful of times. The J gene is TRBJ1-2, the V gene TRBV28, with D hard to call. CDR3 length equals 12 residues. V was clipped by 6 bases and J by 6 bases, with 11 bases between them. CDR1 MDHEN and CDR2 SYDVKM come from the germline V gene. The CDR3 nucleotides are TGTGCCAGCAGGACCCGCGACCATGGCTACACCTTC. Amino acids: CASRTRDHGYTF.

The chain joins TRBV12-3 or TRBV12-4 to TRBJ2-4; no clear D gene. The length of the CDR3 is 13 residues. Trimming pared 3 bases from V and 7 bases from J, leaving 10 bases between. The CDR3 DNA reads TGTGCCAGCAGTTTTTATAGTTGGAACATTCAGTACTTC. This translates into CASSFYSWNIQYF.

With respect to this clonotype: Since a much larger clone is just one base distant, this may be a read error. The rearrangement joins TRBV7-7 to TRBJ2-5, with TRBD1 matching over 9 bases. CDR3 length equals 15 residues. V lost 8 bases, J lost 1 base, and 8 bases stayed unmatched. The germline V gene encodes CDR1 SSHAT and CDR2 FNYEAQ (reference sequence). Here the CDR3 DNA reads TGTGCCAGCCGCCCCCAGACAGGGGGCCAAGAGACCCAGTACTTC. Translating gives CASRPQTGGQETQYF.

This clonotype occurred many times. The chain combines TRBV6-2 or TRBV6-3 with TRBJ2-1; D may be TRBD1 or TRBD2 (5 bases each). Germline CDR1 is MNHEY and CDR2 is SVGEGT. Trimming took 5 bases from V and 0 from J, leaving 14 bases between them. This CDR3 region has 16 residues. CDR3 residues: CASSQSGPPSYNEQFF. The DNA of the CDR3 is TGTGCCAGCAGTCAATCGGGGCCCCCCTCCTACAATGAGCAGTTCTTC.

In this sample, this clonotype turned up once. The chain links TRBV18 to TRBJ2-7; 8 bases are a match to TRBD1. Per the germline V gene, CDR1 is KGHSH and CDR2 is LQKENI. V was pared by 6 bases and J by 3 bases, with 7 bases of the junction left unmatched. The CDR3 consists of 14 residues. CDR3 loop: CASSPTGGYYEQYF. The DNA of the CDR3 is TGTGCCAGCTCTCCTACAGGGGGTTACTACGAGCAGTACTTC.

This clonotype appeared a single time. The chain employs TRBV28 and TRBJ2-7; D uncertain. Deletions cut 5 bases from V and 3 bases from J, with 8 bases between. CDR1 and CDR2 (germline): MDHEN, SYDVKM. This CDR3 region has 12 residues. CDR3 amino acids: CASSPPRYEQYF. CDR3 coding DNA: TGTGCCAGCAGTCCCCCCCGCTACGAGCAGTACTTC.

The chain couples TRBV2 to TRBJ1-1; D gene ambiguous. Trimming stripped 1 base from V and 3 bases from J, with 6 bases between. Looked up from germline, CDR1 is SNHLY and CDR2 is FYNNEI. The length of the CDR3 is 13 residues. Here the CDR3 reads CASSEERDTEAFF. DNA for the CDR3: TGTGCCAGCAGTGAAGAGCGGGACACTGAAGCTTTCTTT.

This clonotype showed up many times. The chain couples TRBV11-3 to TRBJ2-1; D tentatively reads TRBD1 or TRBD2 (5 bases each). Germline V gives CDR1 SGHNT, CDR2 YENEEA. The CDR3 loop spans 19 amino acids. The ends were cut back, 5 bases at V and 6 bases at J, with 29 bases in the middle. CDR3 nucleotide sequence: TGTGCCAGCAGCGGAGGACATCTGAGGGGTTCGGTGGTCGCCAATGAGCAGTTCTTC. It codes for CASSGGHLRGSVVANEQFF.

This clonotype came up many times. This chain joins TRBV7-6 and TRBJ2-6; D possibly corresponds to TRBD1 (6 bases). There are 20 residues in the CDR3. Looked up from germline, CDR1 is SGHVS and CDR2 is FNYEAQ. V was cut by 1 base and J by 0 bases, with 19 bases left in between. CDR3: CASSLELEAGVISGANVLTF. CDR3 in DNA: TGTGCCAGCAGCTTAGAACTTGAGGCAGGGGTCATCTCTGGGGCCAACGTCCTGACTTTC.